The 2 T cell receptor beta chains below were found in one sample sequenced in a study of human T cells and chemical hapten exposure. The sample's time point: patch test 2, 6 weeks after DPC sensitization. Treatment defined: therapeutic diphenylcyclopropenone sensitization with weekly scalp DPC. TCRdb redid the calling of the RACE reads with MiXCR, one entry per CDR3 protein. The data hold hundreds of thousands of distinct CDR3 sequences, with about 6.9% observed a single time. The input for sequencing was whole blood, taken in connection with sensitization to the hapten diphenylcyclopropenone (DPC). The receptors stem from a woman between 18 and 30 years old with alopecia areata. Some clones in this sample may be carry-over from other donors' samples.

This clonotype was detected ten times or more. V usage is TRBV6-4 and J usage is TRBJ2-3; 9 nucleotides align to TRBD2. Germline CDR1 reads MRHNA; CDR2 reads SNTAGT. The CDR3 has 14 amino acids. V lost 2 bases to trimming and J lost 6 bases; unmatched junction nucleotides: 3. CDR3 loop: CASSDGGGADTQYF. As DNA, the CDR3 is TGTGCCAGCAGTGACGGCGGGGGGGCCGATACGCAGTATTTT.

This clonotype occurred a few times. The chain has TRBV28 and TRBJ2-6; TRBD1 matches 8 bases. From germline, CDR1 is MDHEN and CDR2 SYDVKM. The CDR3 runs to 19 residues. With 6 bases clipped from V and 0 bases from J, the junction kept 13 bases outside the gene matches. The CDR3 loop is CASSPGQGFVNSGANVLTF. The DNA of the CDR3 is TGTGCCAGCAGCCCCGGACAGGGCTTCGTCAACTCTGGGGCCAACGTCCTGACTTTC.